This T cell receptor beta chain was identified during a study of T cell responses to AZD1222 COVID-19 vaccine. The germline V and J ends were trimmed by 5 bases and 0 bases, with 10 bases remaining between them. The CDR3 length is 14 residues. CDR1 and CDR2 (germline): SGHVS, FNYEAQ. Clones were read by immunoSEQ multiplex PCR, and TCRdb kept only the in-frame ones, dropping some. The sample has about 150,000 clones, 70% to 90% seen once. With regard to this clone: Its antigen is not identified.

Study-wide findings and caveats: Donors were chiefly white British, with a greater number of females, and clonal diversity was perhaps underestimated.

The material sequenced was peripheral blood, taken on day 0 of AZD1222 vaccination. This sequence joins TRBV7-6 and TRBJ1-1; possibly TRBD1 for D (5 bases). The receptor comes from an adult in good health. Here the CDR3 DNA reads TGTGCCAGCAGCCCTCGGGACCTGAACACTGAAGCTTTCTTT. Its translation is CASSPRDLNTEAFF.